This TCR beta chain was obtained from a study of T cells after yellow fever vaccination. Overall study context: Fractions containing few cells were prepared with SMART-Seq v4 Ultra Low Input. Study conclusions and caveats: On re-exposure, the response was weaker but peaked faster, at day 5 versus 15. Researchers noted that a small share of clonotypes showed up in both CD4 and CD8 compartments.

There are 14 residues in the CDR3. Trimming stripped 2 bases from V and 3 bases from J, with 8 bases between. From germline, CDR1 is MNHEY and CDR2 SVGAGI. 5'RACE template switching added a universal primer site and UMIs to TCR cDNA. TCRdb analysed the 5' RACE reads with MiXCR anew, one entry per CDR3 protein. The sample has 50,000 to 75,000 distinct CDR3 sequences, approximately 6.5% seen once; the top ten hold approximately 37%. Notes on this clonotype: Antigen: not known.

The source is a man aged 18 to 30 who received the YFV17D yellow fever vaccine. The chain joins TRBV6-5 to TRBJ2-1, with D tentatively TRBD1 (6 bases). The source material was CD8+ T cells sorted from PBMCs, sampled on the day of the first yellow fever vaccination. CDR3 sequence: CASSYGQYYNEQFF. The DNA for the CDR3 is TGTGCCAGCAGTTACGGACAGTACTACAATGAGCAGTTCTTC.